One sample yielded the 4 T cell receptor beta chains listed below, sequenced in a study of CD8+ T cells in alopecia areata. Specified treatment: oral pan-JAK inhibitor, 5-10 mg twice daily. RNA extraction and reverse transcription yielded cDNA as sequencing template. This table comes from immunoSEQ multiplex PCR, and its TCRdb copy is limited to in-frame clones, with some not included. Of roughly 210,000 clones in the sample, 43% were seen once. Sequencing was performed on CD4+ T cells sorted from blood, taken at approximately week 39, from a patient treated with tofacitinib. The receptors stem from a human donor with alopecia areata.

The chain has TRBV2 and TRBJ2-5, with TRBD2 as a possible D gene (5 bases). Trimming stripped 7 bases from V and 2 bases from J, with 14 bases between. The germline CDR1 and CDR2 sequences are SNHLY and FYNNEI. CDR3 length equals 14 residues. CDR3 region: CASTSLGGQETQYF. CDR3 nucleotide sequence: TGTGCCAGCACCTCTCTAGGCGGGCAAGAGACCCAGTACTTC.

V and J are TRBV30 and TRBJ2-1; possibly TRBD1 or TRBD2 for D (5 bases each). CDR1 is GTSNPN and CDR2 is SVGIG in the germline V gene (reference sequence). The CDR3 is made up of 13 amino acids. With 2 bases removed from V and 5 bases from J, the gap between germline ends came to 10 bases. CDR3 nucleotides: TGTGCCTGGAGTATGGGGGATAACAATGAGCAGTTCTTC. This codes for CAWSMGDNNEQFF.

CDR3 DNA: TGTGCCAGCACCCCGGGGGCGGAAAGCGAGCAGTACTTC. It translates to CASTPGAESEQYF. V is TRBV28 and J is TRBJ2-7; D possibly uses TRBD1 or TRBD2 (6 bases each). There are 13 residues in the CDR3. Germline CDR1 and CDR2: MDHEN and SYDVKM. The ends were cut back, 7 bases at V and 6 bases at J, with 16 bases in the middle.

This clone was seen a handful of times. This rearrangement joins TRBV30 to TRBJ2-5; a possible D gene is TRBD2 (5 bases). The germline V and J ends were trimmed by 8 bases and 5 bases, with 18 bases remaining between them. The CDR3 covers 13 residues. Germline V lookup: CDR1 GTSNPN, CDR2 SVGIG (reference sequence). CDR3 amino acids: CARPGNATETQYF. CDR3 nucleotides: TGTGCCAGACCCGGGAACGCCACGGAGACCCAGTACTTC.